This T cell receptor (beta chain) stems from a study of shared clonotypes between healthy human individuals. The method was immunoSEQ multiplex PCR; TCRdb's version includes in-frame clones alone and lacks a portion of them. This table has 300,000 to 400,000 clones, about 70% appearing once. About this clone: Its antigen is unidentified.

This CDR3 contains 14 residues. Germline CDR1 and CDR2: SNHLY and FYNNEI. V dropped 4 bases and J dropped 2 bases, with 10 bases sitting between them. Whole-study findings and limits: Clonotypes shared by all four donors outscored non-shared clonotypes in generation probability.

Every donor was a Caucasian adult from Nashville, Tennessee. Sequencing was done on a sample of memory CD4+ T cells sorted from blood. This sample's subset: CD45RA-negative fraction. This TCR derives from a young man in good health. This rearrangement joins TRBV2 to TRBJ2-3; no clear D. The CDR3, as DNA: TGTGCCAGCAGTGTGGTCAGCCTCACAGATACGCAGTATTTT. Translation gives CASSVVSLTDTQYF.